A selection of T cell receptor beta chains follows, all from one sample in a study of early T cells in non-severe SARS-CoV-2 infection. One entry per CDR3 protein, called by TCRdb with MiXCR from the 5' RACE reads. The sample carries 86,000 or so distinct CDR3 sequences, 5.5% to 7.5% recorded once. The sample consisted of whole blood. The receptors were sampled from an adult who was a healthcare worker with PCR-confirmed SARS-CoV-2 infection or an uninfected control (not recorded which). CDR3s include the opening cysteine and the closing phenylalanine or tryptophan. The D gene is left open where the match is weak. Only some rows state a clone size, as once, few, many or a class for expanded clones.

V: TRBV27; D: .; size: many; J: TRBJ1-2; CDR3: CASRPLDRGYGYTF; DNA: TGTGCCAGCAGACCACTCGACCGGGGCTATGGCTACACCTTC
V: TRBV6-5; D: TRBD1; size: many; J: TRBJ2-2; CDR3: CASSYDRGPTGELFF; DNA: TGTGCCAGCAGTTACGACAGGGGGCCCACCGGGGAGCTGTTTTTT
V: TRBV6-6; D: .; size: few; J: TRBJ1-1; CDR3: CASRAPGINTEAFF; DNA: TGTGCCAGCAGGGCCCCAGGAATAAACACTGAAGCTTTCTTT
V: TRBV12-3/TRBV12-4; D: .; size: many; J: TRBJ1-1; CDR3: CASSFGGLRAFF; DNA: TGTGCCAGCAGTTTCGGGGGGCTCAGAGCTTTCTTT
V: TRBV11-2; D: TRBD1; size: many; J: TRBJ2-3; CDR3: CASSLSTGTGGANTQYF; DNA: TGTGCCAGCAGCCTTTCAACAGGGACAGGGGGCGCAAATACGCAGTATTTT
V: TRBV4-1; D: .; size: .; J: TRBJ2-3; CDR3: CASSLYKGPDTQYF; DNA: TGCGCCAGCAGCCTATACAAGGGCCCAGATACGCAGTATTTT
V: TRBV5-1; D: .; size: many; J: TRBJ1-5; CDR3: CASSPGAGQVHQPQHF; DNA: TGCGCCAGCAGCCCCGGGGCGGGGCAAGTCCATCAGCCCCAGCATTTT
V: TRBV28; D: .; size: .; J: TRBJ2-5; CDR3: CASSPPLVTQYF; DNA: TGTGCCAGCAGCCCCCCGTTAGTTACCCAGTACTTC
V: TRBV6-2/TRBV6-3; D: .; size: many; J: TRBJ2-6; CDR3: CASSYSTSGANVLTF; DNA: TGTGCCAGCAGTTACTCAACCTCTGGGGCCAACGTCCTGACTTTC
V: TRBV6-5; D: .; size: .; J: TRBJ1-1; CDR3: CASSYFRGADEAFF; DNA: TGTGCCAGCAGTTACTTTCGGGGGGCGGATGAAGCTTTCTTT
V: TRBV25-1; D: TRBD2; size: few; J: TRBJ2-3; CDR3: CATRLPGLAGGIGTDTQYF; DNA: TGTGCCACCCGGCTACCGGGACTAGCGGGAGGGATTGGCACAGATACGCAGTATTTT